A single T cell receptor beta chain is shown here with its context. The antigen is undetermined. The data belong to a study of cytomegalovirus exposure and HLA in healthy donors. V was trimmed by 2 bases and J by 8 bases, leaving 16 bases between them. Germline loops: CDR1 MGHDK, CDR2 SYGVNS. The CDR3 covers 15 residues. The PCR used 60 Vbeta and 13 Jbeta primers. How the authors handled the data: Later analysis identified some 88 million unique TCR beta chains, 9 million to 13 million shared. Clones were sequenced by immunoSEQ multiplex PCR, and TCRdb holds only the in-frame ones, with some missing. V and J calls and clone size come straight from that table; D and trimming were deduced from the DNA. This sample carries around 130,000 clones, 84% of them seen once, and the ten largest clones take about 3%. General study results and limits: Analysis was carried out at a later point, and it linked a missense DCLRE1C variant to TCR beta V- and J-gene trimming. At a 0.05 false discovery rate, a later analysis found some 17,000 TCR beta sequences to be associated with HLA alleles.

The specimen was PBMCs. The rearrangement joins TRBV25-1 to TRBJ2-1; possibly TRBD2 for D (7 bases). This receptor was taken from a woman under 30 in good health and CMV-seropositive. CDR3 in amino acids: CASSERELGGHEQFF. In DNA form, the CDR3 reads TGTGCCAGCAGTGAAAGGGAGTTGGGGGGGCATGAGCAGTTCTTC.